This T cell receptor beta chain stems from a study of shared clonotypes between healthy human individuals (TCRdb year 2020). With respect to the entire study: Three men and two women, aged 18 to 49 years, made up the cohort. To increase sequencing depth and limit assay-specific biases, TCR repertoire library preparation and sequencing were carried out by different laboratories using diverse techniques. Leukapheresis yielded between about 0.94 and 8.9 billion PBMCs per donor. For each donor, three plates each were used for CD4 naive and CD4 memory, two plates were used for CD8 naive, and one plate was used for CD8 memory. To estimate repertoire size and how much clonotypes are shared between individuals, the study performed deep sequencing of blood TCR repertoires from roughly five healthy adults. What the authors observed across the whole study: The genetic and exposure-history diversity represented was limited by the small number of donors. Rarefaction of sorted-subset datasets indicated incomplete sequencing despite the large sequencing depth. Pairwise subsampling indicated that sequencing depth was expected to affect the degree of clonotype sharing among donors. Sharing across a handful of donors was observed for around 5% of naive CD4, about 3.2% of naive CD8, 2% to 2.5% of memory CD4, and less than 0.45% of memory CD8 clonotypes. Compared with non-shared clonotypes, clonotypes shared by all four sorted-subset donors had higher generation probabilities. Sampling was limited to blood, and TCR repertoires in tissue likely differ from TCR repertoires in blood. Naive subsets generally had larger estimated clonotype richness than memory subsets.

The donors were healthy, HIV-negative adults with no recently reported acute infections or vaccinations. Every donor was a Caucasian adult residing in Nashville, Tennessee, USA. Magnetic negative selection was used to enrich CD4+ T cells, after which naive cells were positively selected on CD45RA and the negative fraction became the memory subset. Blood was obtained by leukapheresis, after which PBMCs were separated by Ficoll-Histopaque density gradient centrifugation and cryopreserved in liquid nitrogen vapor phase. Analytical flow cytometry was used to check the purity and quantity of every magnetically sorted T cell population. From each sorted fraction, genomic DNA was isolated and quantified by UV absorbance on a Nanodrop 2000c. TCR CDR3 regions were amplified from genomic DNA by multiplex PCR using the deep immunoSEQ assay. Extracted genomic DNA from each cell subset was distributed evenly across all wells of several immunoSEQ 96-well plates, and each plate was treated as a replicate. For sorted subsets, approximately 190 ng genomic DNA, equal to 30,000 to 35,000 T cell genomes, was loaded into each replicate PCR. Purified libraries were measured with a Qubit 3.0 fluorometer, size-checked on a Bioanalyzer 2100, and measured again with the KAPA Library Quantification kit. Each immunoSEQ 96-well plate was sequenced on its own single-read 150-cycle Illumina NextSeq 550 flow cell. Under the source paper's analysis protocol: Because the immunoSEQ output included only junctional sequences and no quality scores, the filtering could not be the same as the filtering used for full-length reads. Sequences were annotated with PyIR, a Python wrapper for IgBLAST v1.9, and V/J genes and CDR3 were assigned using IMGT germline references. Reads with weak V/J assignments (E-value above 1e-6), missing CDR3, stop codons, out-of-frame junctions, or ambiguous translated residues were removed. V3J clonotypes were defined as sequences sharing the same inferred V gene, J gene, and CDR3 amino acid sequence. To compute the percentage overlap between repertoires, the number of shared unique clonotypes was divided by the size of the smaller repertoire. Three approaches were used to assess repertoire richness: RTK rarefaction, the Chao1 estimator, and Recon v2.1 estimates of unobserved clonotypes. Generation probabilities were computed with OLGA for all TCRbeta clonotypes obtained by the gDNA method from several donors. TCRdb's version of the immuneACCESS table is confined to in-frame rearrangements and falls short of the full clone set. An unresolved V gene accounts for under half of the shortfall where checked; the remainder is of unknown origin. V and J calls and clone size come straight from that table; D and trimming were deduced from the DNA. The sample data list about 1.1 million clones, and 60% to 80% of these were observed just once. The ten largest clones take up 0.89% of the sample.

For this clone: The antigen this receptor binds is unknown. The input lacks base qualities; no much larger clone sits a single base away.

V is pared back by 3 bases and J by 2 bases, with 17 bases lying between the germline termini. The germline V gene gives CDR1 as MDHEN and CDR2 as SYDVKM. The CDR3 covers 16 residues, taking in both the cysteine and the phenylalanine. Only the CDR3 portion is preserved as DNA: 48 bases, with reading frame beginning at the first base. The sample comprised memory CD4+ T cells from PBMCs. The intended sense of this specimen's cell subset or site label: CD45RA-negative fraction. This clonotype originated in a man in his late teens or twenties in good health. Some clones in this sample may be carry-over from other donors' samples. The chain employs TRBV28 and TRBJ2-7; no D gene call is confident. Here is the DNA: TGTGCCAGCAGTTTGTTCGGGCCCACTCTCACCTACGAGCAGTACTTC. Its amino acids are CASSLFGPTLTYEQYF. The full variable domain, with segments outside the CDR3 supplied by the reference TRBV28 and TRBJ2-7 proteins, appears as DVKVTQSSRYLVKRTGEKVFLECVQDMDHENMFWYRQDPGLGLRLIYFSYDVKMKEKGDIPEGYSVSREKKERFSLILESASTNQTSMYLCASSLFGPTLTYEQYFGPGTRLTVT.